The TCR beta chain under discussion was sequenced for a study of identical twins. Study observations and caveats: An excess of low generation probability was shown by twin-shared out-of-frame alpha sequences.

With V trimmed by 3 bases and J by 5 bases, 11 bases remained unmatched. Germline CDR1 MDHEN, CDR2 SYDVKM. The CDR3 totals 16 residues. TCRdb re-derived calls from the 5' RACE reads in MiXCR, one entry per CDR3 protein. The repertoire holds 1.5 million or so distinct CDR3 sequences, roughly a third seen once, with around 0.3% in the top ten. Everyone who donated was a healthy Caucasian. About this clonotype: Its cognate antigen is unknown.

The sample taken for sequencing was cord blood. The sequence was obtained from a newborn girl in good health. V usage is TRBV28 and J usage is TRBJ2-5; TRBD1 matches 8 bases. CDR3 bases: TGTGCCAGCAGTTTTTTTCAAGACAGGGGATGGGAGACCCAGTACTTC. It yields the protein CASSFFQDRGWETQYF.